The rows below give T cell receptor beta chains drawn from one sample of a study of blood T cell repertoires in COVID-19. Produced via immunoSEQ multiplex PCR; TCRdb's table is partial and in-frame only. The sample records some 160,000 clones, about 84% being singletons. The sample consisted of peripheral blood. The origin of the receptors is a woman aged 45-60 years with acute or convalescent COVID-19. Each CDR3 is given with its conserved first and last residue. D genes are given only for firm matches. Clone size appears in some rows only: once, few, many, or a class for an expanded clone.

D	J	V	size	DNA	CDR3
-	TRBJ1-4	TRBV5-6	-	TGTGCCAGCAGCTTGAACAGGGTGGTTACTAATGAAAAACTGTTTTTT	CASSLNRVVTNEKLFF
TRBD1	TRBJ2-1	TRBV6-2/TRBV6-3	-	TGTGCCAGCAGCGGGACAGGGGTGTATGAGCAGTTCTTC	CASSGTGVYEQFF
TRBD1	TRBJ1-5	TRBV7-6	-	TGTGCCAGCAGCTTCGGGACAGGGGGGCCCTATAGCAATCAGCCCCAGCATTTT	CASSFGTGGPYSNQPQHF
-	TRBJ1-2	TRBV6-5	-	TGTGCCAGCAGACTCAGGGGTGGCTACACCTTC	CASRLRGGYTF
TRBD2	TRBJ2-7	TRBV6-5	-	TGTGCCAGCAAACCCGAGCGGGGAAGAAACGAGCAGTACTTC	CASKPERGRNEQYF
-	TRBJ1-5	TRBV21-1	-	TGTGCCAGCAGCTTGACAGGGGGTCAGCCCCAGCATTTT	CASSLTGGQPQHF
-	TRBJ1-5	TRBV7-2	-	TGTGCCAGCAGCTTATATGCGGGGATTGCCAGCAATCAGCCCCAGCATTTT	CASSLYAGIASNQPQHF
-	TRBJ1-5	TRBV28	-	TGTGCCAGCAGTTCCCCCTTTTTTGGCGGTAGCAATCAGCCCCAGCATTTT	CASSSPFFGGSNQPQHF
TRBD1	TRBJ2-1	TRBV6-2/TRBV6-3	-	TGTGCCAGCAGTTACTCCGCAGCGACCGGGACAGGTCGGTATGAGCAGTTCTTC	CASSYSAATGTGRYEQFF
-	TRBJ1-1	TRBV6-6	-	TGTGCCAGCAGTTACTCGAGGCGGGAAGCTTTCTTT	CASSYSRREAFF
-	TRBJ2-7	TRBV5-1	few	TGCGCCAGCAGCTTCGACATCCACGAGCAGTACTTC	CASSFDIHEQYF
-	TRBJ1-2	TRBV12-3/TRBV12-4	-	TGTGCCAGCAGCTACGGGAAACGCTATGGCTACACCTTC	CASSYGKRYGYTF
TRBD1	TRBJ1-5	TRBV29-1	-	TGCAGCGTGGCAGGGGGCTACAATCAGCCCCAGCATTTT	CSVAGGYNQPQHF
-	TRBJ1-3	TRBV24-1	-	TGTGCCACCAGTGGGTCGGGAACTGGAAACACCATATATTTT	CATSGSGTGNTIYF
TRBD1	TRBJ1-5	TRBV27	-	TGTGCCAGCAGTCCGGGGACAGGGGGGGATCAGCCCCAGCATTTT	CASSPGTGGDQPQHF
-	TRBJ1-1	TRBV11-2	-	TGTGCCAGCAGTGATCGCATGGCTGATGAAGCTTTCTTT	CASSDRMADEAFF
-	TRBJ1-1	TRBV5-1	-	TGCGCCAGCAACATCGCCCCGAACACTGAAGCTTTCTTT	CASNIAPNTEAFF
TRBD1	TRBJ2-1	TRBV11-2	-	TGTGCCAGCAGAAACACAGGGGGCGATGAGCAGTTCTTC	CASRNTGGDEQFF
TRBD1	TRBJ1-1	TRBV6-5	-	TGTGCCAGCAAGATATCAGGGGGCCAGAACACTGAAGCTTTCTTT	CASKISGGQNTEAFF
TRBD1	TRBJ2-7	TRBV7-2	-	TGTGCCAGCAGCCGCGGGGGACAGGGGGCGCGAGAGCAGTACTTC	CASSRGGQGAREQYF
-	TRBJ2-1	TRBV18	-	TGTGCCAGCTCACCAGCACAGCTCGTTAGCAATGAGCAGTTCTTC	CASSPAQLVSNEQFF
-	TRBJ2-7	TRBV5-8	-	TGTGCCAGCACCCGCATCTACAGTCTAGGGAGAGAGCACGAGCAGTACTTC	CASTRIYSLGREHEQYF
TRBD1	TRBJ2-7	TRBV19	-	TGTGCCAGTAGCATGACAGGGGTCACCTACGAGCAGTACTTC	CASSMTGVTYEQYF
-	TRBJ2-3	TRBV27	-	TGTGCCAGCACCTCCTTTAACACAGATACGCAGTATTTT	CASTSFNTDTQYF
-	TRBJ1-3	TRBV7-2	-	TGTGCCAGCAGCTCGGGTGGAAACACCATATATTTT	CASSSGGNTIYF
TRBD1	TRBJ1-2	TRBV6-2/TRBV6-3	-	TGTGCCAGCAGCCCATATGCCGACAGGGTGGGCGGCTACACCTTC	CASSPYADRVGGYTF
-	TRBJ2-7	TRBV28	-	TGTGCCAGCAGTTTTCAGGGTCCCTACGAGCAGTACTTC	CASSFQGPYEQYF